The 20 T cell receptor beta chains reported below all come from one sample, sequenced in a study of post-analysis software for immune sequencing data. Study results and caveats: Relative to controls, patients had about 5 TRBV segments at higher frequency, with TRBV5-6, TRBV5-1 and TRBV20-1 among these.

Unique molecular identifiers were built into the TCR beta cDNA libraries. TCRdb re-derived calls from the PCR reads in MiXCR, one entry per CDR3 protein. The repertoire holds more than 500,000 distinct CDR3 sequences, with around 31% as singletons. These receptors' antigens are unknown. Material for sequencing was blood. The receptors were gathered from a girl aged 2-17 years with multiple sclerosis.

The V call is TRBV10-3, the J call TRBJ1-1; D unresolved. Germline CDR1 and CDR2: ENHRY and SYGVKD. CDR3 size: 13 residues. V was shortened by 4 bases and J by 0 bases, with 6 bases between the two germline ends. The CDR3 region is CAISGGLNTEAFF. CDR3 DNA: TGTGCCATCAGTGGAGGGTTGAACACTGAAGCTTTCTTT.

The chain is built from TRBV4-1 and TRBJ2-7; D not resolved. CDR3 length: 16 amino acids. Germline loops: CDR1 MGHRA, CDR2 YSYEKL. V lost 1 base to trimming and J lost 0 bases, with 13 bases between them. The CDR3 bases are TGCGCCAGCAGCCAAGTCTTCAGTCAAATCTCCTACGAGCAGTACTTC. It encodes CASSQVFSQISYEQYF.

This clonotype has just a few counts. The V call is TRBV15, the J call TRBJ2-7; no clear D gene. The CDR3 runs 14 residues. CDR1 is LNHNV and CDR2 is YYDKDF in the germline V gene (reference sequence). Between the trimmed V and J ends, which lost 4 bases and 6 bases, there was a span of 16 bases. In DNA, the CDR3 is TGTGCCACCAGCATTGTCCCTGGGTTGCCCGAGCAGTACTTC. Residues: CATSIVPGLPEQYF.

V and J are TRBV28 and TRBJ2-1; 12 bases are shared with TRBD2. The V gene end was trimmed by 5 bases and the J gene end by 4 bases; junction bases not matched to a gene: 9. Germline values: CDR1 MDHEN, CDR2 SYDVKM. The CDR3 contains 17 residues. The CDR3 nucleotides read TGTGCCAGCAGTCCCCTTGGCACTAGCGGGGGGTACAATGAGCAGTTCTTC. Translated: CASSPLGTSGGYNEQFF.

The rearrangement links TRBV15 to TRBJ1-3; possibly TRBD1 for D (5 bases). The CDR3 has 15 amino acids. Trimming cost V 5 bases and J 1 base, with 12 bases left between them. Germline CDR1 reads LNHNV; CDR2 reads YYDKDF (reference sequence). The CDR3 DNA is TGTGCCACCAGCGGGGGACCGCCATCTGGAAACACCATATATTTT. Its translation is CATSGGPPSGNTIYF. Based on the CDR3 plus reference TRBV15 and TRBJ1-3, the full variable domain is DAMVIQNPRYQVTQFGKPVTLSCSQTLNHNVMYWYQQKSSQAPKLLFHYYDKDFNNEADTPDNFQSRRPNTSFCFLDIRSPGLGDTAMYLCATSGGPPSGNTIYFGEGSWLTVV.

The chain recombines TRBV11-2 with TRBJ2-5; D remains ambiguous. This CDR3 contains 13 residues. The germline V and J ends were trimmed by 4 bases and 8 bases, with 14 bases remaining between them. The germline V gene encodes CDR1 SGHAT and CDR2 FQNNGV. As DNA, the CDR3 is TGTGCCAGCAGCTACTACCGGGTCGAAACCCAGTACTTC. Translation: CASSYYRVETQYF.

The CDR3 here is CASSEAGKSSYNEQFF. Written as DNA, the CDR3 is TGTGCCAGCAGTGAAGCAGGGAAGAGCTCCTACAATGAGCAGTTCTTC. This rearrangement joins TRBV25-1 to TRBJ2-1; TRBD1 is a possible D gene (5 bases). Trimming left V 2 bases short and J 0 bases short, with 11 bases between. Germline values: CDR1 MGHDK, CDR2 SYGVNS. The CDR3 is 16 residues long.

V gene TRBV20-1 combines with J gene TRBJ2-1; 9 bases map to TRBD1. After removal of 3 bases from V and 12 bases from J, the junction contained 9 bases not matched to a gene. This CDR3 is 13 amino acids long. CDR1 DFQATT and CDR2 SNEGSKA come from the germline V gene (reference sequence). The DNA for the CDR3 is TGCAGTGCTAGGGGGACAGGGCGCCAGGTGCAGTTCTTC. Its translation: CSARGTGRQVQFF.

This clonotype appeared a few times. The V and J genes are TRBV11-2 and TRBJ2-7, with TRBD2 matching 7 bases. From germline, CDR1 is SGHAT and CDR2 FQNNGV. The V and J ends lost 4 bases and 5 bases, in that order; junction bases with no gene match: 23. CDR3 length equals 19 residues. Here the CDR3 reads CASSSFARGRRGRRDEQYF. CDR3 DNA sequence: TGTGCCAGCAGCTCCTTCGCGCGGGGGAGGCGGGGCAGGAGGGACGAGCAGTACTTC.

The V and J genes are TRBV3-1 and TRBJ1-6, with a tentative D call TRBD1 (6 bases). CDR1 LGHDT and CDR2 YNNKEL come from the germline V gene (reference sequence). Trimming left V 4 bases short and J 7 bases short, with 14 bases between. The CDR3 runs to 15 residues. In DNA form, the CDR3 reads TGTGCCAGCAGCCCCCTGGACAGACCGAATTCACCCCTCCACTTT. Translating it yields CASSPLDRPNSPLHF.

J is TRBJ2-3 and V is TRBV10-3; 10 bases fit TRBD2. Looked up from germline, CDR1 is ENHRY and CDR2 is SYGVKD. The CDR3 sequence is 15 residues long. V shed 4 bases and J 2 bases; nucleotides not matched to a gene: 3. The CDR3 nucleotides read TGTGCCATCAGTGGACTAGCGGGCTACACAGATACGCAGTATTTT. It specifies CAISGLAGYTDTQYF.

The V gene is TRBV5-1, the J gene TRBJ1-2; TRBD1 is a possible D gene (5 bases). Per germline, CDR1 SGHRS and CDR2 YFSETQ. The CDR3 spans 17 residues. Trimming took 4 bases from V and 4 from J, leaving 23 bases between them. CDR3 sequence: CASSLAVLAGQPYGYTF. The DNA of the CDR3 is TGCGCCAGCAGCCTGGCCGTCTTGGCAGGGCAGCCCTATGGCTACACCTTC.

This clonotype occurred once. In DNA, the CDR3 is TGTGCCATACAAGGGATCCCCTTACTAACCAAAAACATTCAGTACTTC. Translation: CAIQGIPLLTKNIQYF. The chain has TRBV7-2 and TRBJ2-4; unclear D gene. Germline CDR1 is SGHTA and CDR2 is FQGNSA. The CDR3 length is 16 residues. V was shortened by 10 bases and J by 2 bases, with 21 bases between the two germline ends.

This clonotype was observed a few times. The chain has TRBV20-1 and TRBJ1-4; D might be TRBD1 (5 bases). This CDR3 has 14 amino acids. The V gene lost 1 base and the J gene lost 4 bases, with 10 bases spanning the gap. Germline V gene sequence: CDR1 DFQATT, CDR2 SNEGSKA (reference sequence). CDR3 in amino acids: CSARVGTYNEKLFF. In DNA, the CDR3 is TGCAGTGCTAGAGTCGGGACTTATAATGAAAAACTGTTTTTT.

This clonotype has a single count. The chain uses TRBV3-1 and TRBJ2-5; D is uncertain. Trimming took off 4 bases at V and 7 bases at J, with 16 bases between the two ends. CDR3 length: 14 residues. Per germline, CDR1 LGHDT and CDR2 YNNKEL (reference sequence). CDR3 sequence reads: CASSLWMAGGTQYF. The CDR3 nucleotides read TGTGCCAGCAGCCTCTGGATGGCTGGTGGGACCCAGTACTTC.

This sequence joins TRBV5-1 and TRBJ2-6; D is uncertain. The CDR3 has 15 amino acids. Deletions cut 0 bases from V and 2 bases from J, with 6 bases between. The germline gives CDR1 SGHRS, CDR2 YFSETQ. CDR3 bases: TGCGCCAGCAGCTTGGATATGGCTGGGGCCAACGTCCTGACTTTC. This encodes CASSLDMAGANVLTF.

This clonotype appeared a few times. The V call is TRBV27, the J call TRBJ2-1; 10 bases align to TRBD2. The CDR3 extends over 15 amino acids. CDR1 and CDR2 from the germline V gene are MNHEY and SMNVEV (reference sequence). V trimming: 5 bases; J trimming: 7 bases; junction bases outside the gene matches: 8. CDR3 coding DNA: TGTGCCAGCAGTACAGTAGCGGGGGGTGAAAATGAGCAGTTCTTC. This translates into CASSTVAGGENEQFF.

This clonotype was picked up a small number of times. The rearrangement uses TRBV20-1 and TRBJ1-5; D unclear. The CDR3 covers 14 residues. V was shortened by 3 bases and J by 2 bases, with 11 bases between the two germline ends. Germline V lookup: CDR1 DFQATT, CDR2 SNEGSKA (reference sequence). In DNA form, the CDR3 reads TGCAGTGCTAGTTCCGGGGATCGCAATCAGCCCCAGCATTTT. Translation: CSASSGDRNQPQHF.

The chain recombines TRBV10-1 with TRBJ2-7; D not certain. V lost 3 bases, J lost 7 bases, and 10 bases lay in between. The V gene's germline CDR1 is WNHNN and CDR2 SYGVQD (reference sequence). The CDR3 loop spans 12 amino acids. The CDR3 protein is CASSEPRGEQYF. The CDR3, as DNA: TGCGCCAGCAGTGAACCTCGTGGTGAGCAGTACTTC.

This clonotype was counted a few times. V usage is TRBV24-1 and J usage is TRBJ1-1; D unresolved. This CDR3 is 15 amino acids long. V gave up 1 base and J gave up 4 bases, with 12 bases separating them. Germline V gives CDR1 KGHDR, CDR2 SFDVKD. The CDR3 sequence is CATSDLGSTPTEAFF. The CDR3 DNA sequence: TGTGCCACCAGTGATTTAGGGAGTACCCCCACTGAAGCTTTCTTT.